A single sample gave rise to the 25 T cell receptor beta chains below, sequenced in a study of cytomegalovirus exposure and HLA in healthy donors. The PCR was carried out with 60 Vbeta primers and 13 Jbeta primers. Clones were sequenced by immunoSEQ multiplex PCR, and TCRdb holds only the in-frame ones, with some missing. The table for this sample gives 200,000 or so clones. The sample consisted of PBMCs. Receptors originate from a boy aged 5-17 years in good health and CMV-seronegative.

The chain employs TRBV27 and TRBJ2-7; D possibly corresponds to TRBD2 (8 bases). Germline lookup yields CDR1 MNHEY and CDR2 SMNVEV (reference sequence). The CDR3 has 15 residues. Trimming pared 4 bases from V and 5 bases from J, leaving 18 bases between. In nucleotides, the CDR3 is TGTGCCAGCAGTTCACGACAGGGCGGGAGGAACGAGCAGTACTTC. Amino acids: CASSSRQGGRNEQYF.

The chain joins TRBV19 to TRBJ2-7; no reliable D call. The CDR3 totals 13 residues. The germline CDR1 and CDR2 sequences are LNHDA and SQIVND (reference sequence). The germline V and J ends were trimmed by 3 bases and 2 bases, with 8 bases remaining between them. CDR3 region: CASSITVTYEQYF. CDR3 DNA: TGTGCCAGTAGTATCACAGTAACCTACGAGCAGTACTTC.

The chain uses TRBV2 and TRBJ1-6, with D hard to call. V lost 7 bases to trimming and J lost 8 bases, with 15 bases between them. Germline-derived CDR1 and CDR2 are SNHLY and FYNNEI. The CDR3 runs 14 residues. This CDR3 is CASTRTARYSPLHF. CDR3 in DNA: TGTGCCAGCACCCGGACTGCTCGCTATTCACCCCTCCACTTT.

The chain combines TRBV5-1 with TRBJ2-1, with 12 nucleotides matching TRBD2. Germline V lookup: CDR1 SGHRS, CDR2 YFSETQ. V lost 4 bases to trimming and J lost 2 bases; unmatched junction nucleotides: 1. The CDR3 covers 15 residues. The CDR3 region is CASSPSGGAYNEQFF. As DNA, the CDR3 is TGCGCCAGCAGCCCTAGCGGGGGGGCCTACAATGAGCAGTTCTTC.

As regards this clone: The sample carries other DNA sequences with the same CDR3. DNA of the CDR3: TGCGCCAGCGCGGACCACAGGGGTGGCACTGAAGCTTTCTTT. This translates into CASADHRGGTEAFF. The chain uses TRBV4-1 and TRBJ1-1; 7 bases are shared with TRBD1. Germline CDR1 reads MGHRA; CDR2 reads YSYEKL. Trimming took 8 bases from V and 4 from J; bases not matched to a gene: 10. The length of the CDR3 is 14 residues.

The gene calls are TRBV11-3 and TRBJ1-1; possibly TRBD1 for D (5 bases). The ends were cut back, 5 bases at V and 4 bases at J, with 11 bases in the middle. The CDR3 covers 13 residues. The germline gives CDR1 SGHNT, CDR2 YENEEA. The CDR3 nucleotides are TGTGCCAGCAGCCCGGGGGGGAGCACTGAAGCTTTCTTT. Translated, it gives CASSPGGSTEAFF. The full variable domain, with the rest looked up from reference TRBV11-3 and TRBJ1-1, is EAGVVQSPRYKIIEKKQPVAFWCNPISGHNTLYWYLQNLGQGPELLIRYENEEAVDDSQLPKDRFSAERLKGVDSTLKIQPAELGDSAVYLCASSPGGSTEAFFGQGTRLTVV.

This sequence joins TRBV7-3 and TRBJ2-5; 9 nucleotides line up with TRBD2. The germline V gene encodes CDR1 SGHTA and CDR2 FQGTGA. The length of the CDR3 is 16 residues. V lost 2 bases, J lost 5 bases, and 9 bases stayed unmatched. CDR3 protein: CASSLLGGGALETQYF. In nucleotides, the CDR3 is TGTGCCAGCAGCTTATTAGGCGGGGGGGCCTTGGAGACCCAGTACTTC.

The chain has TRBV18 and TRBJ1-1, with D maybe TRBD1 (6 bases). Germline V CDR1 and CDR2: KGHSH, LQKENI. The CDR3 spans 17 residues. V gave up 4 bases and J gave up 0 bases, with 18 bases separating them. CDR3 protein: CASSRNTGTSMNTEAFF. In DNA form, the CDR3 reads TGTGCCAGCTCACGTAATACAGGGACCTCCATGAACACTGAAGCTTTCTTT.

The CDR3: CASSPPQGDYEQYF. In DNA, the CDR3 is TGTGCCAGCAGCCCGCCCCAGGGGGACTACGAGCAGTACTTC. The chain uses TRBV7-9 and TRBJ2-7; TRBD1 agrees at 7 bases. V shed 5 bases and J 3 bases; nucleotides not matched to a gene: 7. The CDR3 loop spans 14 amino acids. Per the germline V gene, CDR1 is SEHNR and CDR2 is FQNEAQ (reference sequence).

This sequence joins TRBV30 and TRBJ1-6; 7 bases are a match to TRBD1. J lost 6 bases, V lost 2 bases, and 7 bases had no gene match. CDR1 and CDR2 from the germline V gene are GTSNPN and SVGIG (reference sequence). This CDR3 comprises 15 residues. CDR3 in DNA: TGTGCCTGGAGTTCGGACAGGAGAACTAATTCACCCCTCCACTTT. Protein sequence: CAWSSDRRTNSPLHF.

Concerning this clone: Within the sample, other DNA sequences also encode this same CDR3. The V gene is TRBV27, the J gene TRBJ2-7, with a possible D match to TRBD1 (6 bases). Trimming pared 6 bases from V and 7 bases from J, leaving 13 bases between. The CDR3 is 12 amino acids. Germline values: CDR1 MNHEY, CDR2 SMNVEV (reference sequence). In nucleotides, the CDR3 is TGTGCCAGCAGGGACCTCAGGGGTGAGCAGTACTTC. This codes for CASRDLRGEQYF.

The chain is built from TRBV4-1 and TRBJ2-1; 7 bases line up with TRBD2. J gave up 4 bases and V 0 bases, and 3 bases lay outside the gene matches. The CDR3 covers 15 residues. The germline V gene has CDR1 MGHRA and CDR2 YSYEKL. The CDR3 protein is CASSQDPGGYNEQFF. The CDR3 region has the DNA TGCGCCAGCAGCCAAGACCCCGGGGGGTACAATGAGCAGTTCTTC.

The rearrangement links TRBV2 to TRBJ2-3; 12 bases are shared with TRBD2. CDR3 size: 14 residues. Germline lookup yields CDR1 SNHLY and CDR2 FYNNEI. V was pared by 7 bases and J by 3 bases, with 2 bases of the junction left unmatched. The CDR3 sequence: CASTSGGGTDTQYF. In DNA, the CDR3 is TGTGCCAGCACTAGCGGGGGGGGAACAGATACGCAGTATTTT.

About this clone itself: This specimen includes other DNA sequences encoding the same CDR3. This chain joins TRBV5-4 and TRBJ1-1; 10 nucleotides agree with TRBD1. The CDR3 has 14 residues. Germline V gene sequence: CDR1 SGHNT, CDR2 YYREEE (reference sequence). The trim removed 3 bases at V and 1 base at J, leaving 0 bases unmatched. The CDR3 region has the DNA TGTGCCAGCAGCTGGGACAGGGGGAACACTGAAGCTTTCTTT. It codes for CASSWDRGNTEAFF. The full variable domain, rest sourced from reference TRBV5-4 and TRBJ1-1, is ETGVTQSPTHLIKTRGQQVTLRCSSQSGHNTVSWYQQALGQGPQFIFQYYREEENGRGNFPPRFSGLQFPNYSSELNVNALELDDSALYLCASSWDRGNTEAFFGQGTRLTVV.

The rearrangement uses TRBV28 and TRBJ1-1; a weak D match, TRBD1 (5 bases). Trimming cost V 3 bases and J 0 bases, with 20 bases left between them. Per the germline V gene, CDR1 is MDHEN and CDR2 is SYDVKM. This CDR3 is built from 18 residues. CDR3 nucleotide sequence: TGTGCCAGCAGTTTTCGGGGAGGGGCCCTATTCATGAACACTGAAGCTTTCTTT. Protein product: CASSFRGGALFMNTEAFF.

The V and J genes are TRBV28 and TRBJ1-4; TRBD1 might be the D (5 bases). The germline V and J ends were trimmed by 6 bases and 8 bases, with 16 bases remaining between them. Germline V gene data show CDR1 as MDHEN and CDR2 as SYDVKM. The length of the CDR3 is 14 residues. The DNA of the CDR3 is TGTGCCAGCAGGGGGGGACGCCGCTGGGAAAAACTGTTTTTT. Protein sequence: CASRGGRRWEKLFF.

V gene TRBV19 combines with J gene TRBJ1-4; tentatively, D is TRBD1 (5 bases). CDR1 is LNHDA, CDR2 SQIVND, per germline (reference sequence). This CDR3 region has 15 residues. With 4 bases removed from V and 5 bases from J, the gap between germline ends came to 14 bases. CDR3 bases: TGTGCCAGTAGTAGCCGTGGGGGGATGAATGAAAAACTGTTTTTT. It yields the protein CASSSRGGMNEKLFF. The variable domain in full, with the rest retrieved from reference TRBV19 and TRBJ1-4, is DGGITQSPKYLFRKEGQNVTLSCEQNLNHDAMYWYRQDPGQGLRLIYYSQIVNDFQKGDIAEGYSVSREKKESFPLTVTSAQKNPTAFYLCASSSRGGMNEKLFFGSGTQLSVL.

The chain links TRBV6-6 to TRBJ1-4; 7 bases fit TRBD1. Germline CDR1 reads MNHNY; CDR2 reads SVGAGI (reference sequence). This CDR3 is 15 amino acids long. The V and J ends lost 5 bases and 8 bases, in that order; junction bases with no gene match: 11. The CDR3 spells CASSLAKQGGEKLFF. CDR3 bases: TGTGCCAGCAGTCTAGCGAAGCAGGGGGGAGAAAAACTGTTTTTT.

This sequence joins TRBV11-2 and TRBJ1-6; TRBD1 might be the D (6 bases). The CDR3 sequence is 12 residues long. Germline CDR1 reads SGHAT; CDR2 reads FQNNGV. V was shortened by 3 bases and J by 14 bases, with 11 bases between the two germline ends. In DNA form, the CDR3 reads TGTGCCAGCAGCTTCGGCAGGGGTACCCTCCACTTT. It codes for CASSFGRGTLHF.

The genes are TRBV29-1 and TRBJ2-7; possibly TRBD1 for D (6 bases). The CDR3 is 16 amino acids. The germline CDR1 and CDR2 sequences are SQVTM and ANQGSEA. The V end lost 7 bases, the J end lost 4 bases, and 26 bases lay between the germline ends. The CDR3 DNA is TGCAGCGCCCATTGCCCGGCGAGGGGGTCATCATACGAGCAGTACTTC. It specifies CSAHCPARGSSYEQYF.

The J gene is TRBJ1-1, the V gene TRBV27, with a weak D call TRBD1 (5 bases). The CDR3 extends over 13 amino acids. Germline loops: CDR1 MNHEY, CDR2 SMNVEV (reference sequence). Trimming took off 4 bases at V and 1 base at J, with 7 bases between the two ends. The DNA for the CDR3 is TGTGCCAGCAGTTGGGGCAGGAACACTGAAGCTTTCTTT. The encoded protein is CASSWGRNTEAFF.

CDR3 loop: CASSEDGLAGGVGELFF. The CDR3 bases are TGTGCCAGCAGCGAAGACGGACTAGCGGGGGGAGTCGGGGAGCTGTTTTTT. V and J are TRBV9 and TRBJ2-2; 14 positions agree with TRBD2. The length of the CDR3 is 17 residues. V shed 3 bases and J 7 bases; nucleotides not matched to a gene: 8. The germline V gene encodes CDR1 SGDLS and CDR2 YYNGEE.

CDR3 residues: CASSPGISNTIYF. CDR3 bases: TGTGCCAGTAGTCCCGGGATTTCAAACACCATATATTTT. V gene TRBV19 combines with J gene TRBJ1-3; unclear D gene. Germline V gene data show CDR1 as LNHDA and CDR2 as SQIVND (reference sequence). V was cut by 5 bases and J by 6 bases, with 11 bases left in between. This CDR3 is 13 amino acids long.

V and J are TRBV2 and TRBJ1-3; a possible D gene is TRBD1 (6 bases). The germline CDR1 and CDR2 sequences are SNHLY and FYNNEI. The CDR3 loop spans 12 amino acids. The V end was cut by 7 bases, the J end by 4 bases, with 8 bases between. CDR3 region: CASKGVGNTIYF. CDR3 DNA sequence: TGTGCCAGCAAGGGGGTGGGAAACACCATATATTTT. Combining the CDR3 with reference TRBV2 and TRBJ1-3 gives the whole variable domain EPEVTQTPSHQVTQMGQEVILRCVPISNHLYFYWYRQILGQKVEFLVSFYNNEISEKSEIFDDQFSVERPDGSNFTLKIRSTKLEDSAMYFCASKGVGNTIYFGEGSWLTVV.

The gene calls are TRBV5-5 and TRBJ1-1; D might be TRBD1 (6 bases). Germline CDR1 and CDR2: SGHKS and YYEKEE (reference sequence). V gave up 2 bases and J gave up 4 bases, with 18 bases separating them. The CDR3 extends over 16 amino acids. In DNA, the CDR3 is TGTGCCAGCAGCTTAACTTGGGCAGGGGTGGGCACTGAAGCTTTCTTT. Protein: CASSLTWAGVGTEAFF.